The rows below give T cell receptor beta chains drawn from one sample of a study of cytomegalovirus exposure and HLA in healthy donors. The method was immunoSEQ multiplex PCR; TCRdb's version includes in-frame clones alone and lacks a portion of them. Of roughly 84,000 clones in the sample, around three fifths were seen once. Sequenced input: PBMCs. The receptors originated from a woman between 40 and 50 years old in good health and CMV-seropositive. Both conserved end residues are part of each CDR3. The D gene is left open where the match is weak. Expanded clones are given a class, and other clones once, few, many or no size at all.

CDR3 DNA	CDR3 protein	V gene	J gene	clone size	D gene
TGTGCCAGTAGTATGAACAGGGGGGACGGGAATACGCAGTATTTT	CASSMNRGDGNTQYF	TRBV19	TRBJ2-3	-	TRBD1
TGTGCCAGCAGCTTACTAGCGGGAGCCACAGATACGCAGTATTTT	CASSLLAGATDTQYF	TRBV7-9	TRBJ2-3	-	TRBD2
TGCGCCAGCAGCCTCAGGGAAGTGAACACTGAAGCTTTCTTT	CASSLREVNTEAFF	TRBV4-3	TRBJ1-1	-	-
TGTGCCAGCAACTCCGGGACTAGCGGCACAGATACGCAGTATTTT	CASNSGTSGTDTQYF	TRBV9	TRBJ2-3	once	TRBD2
TGTGCCAGCAGCTTAGGCCCTGTGACAGGAGGTACTGTTGGCTACACCTTC	CASSLGPVTGGTVGYTF	TRBV13	TRBJ1-2	-	-
TGTGCCTGGAGTGTCGGTACAGGGTTCGAAAAACTGTTTTTT	CAWSVGTGFEKLFF	TRBV30	TRBJ1-4	once	-
TGTGCCAGCAGCTTAGGGGCTGACGCCTCGAACACCGGGGAGCTGTTTTTT	CASSLGADASNTGELFF	TRBV7-9	TRBJ2-2	-	-
TGTGCCAGCAGCCAGGGGGAGACCCAGTACTTC	CASSQGETQYF	TRBV7-9	TRBJ2-5	many	-
TGTGCCAGCACCCTGAGGGGGGGGAAGACCCAGTACTTC	CASTLRGGKTQYF	TRBV5-4	TRBJ2-5	-	-
TGTGCCAGCAGGGGGGATTCGGACAGGTCTTACACAGATACGCAGTATTTT	CASRGDSDRSYTDTQYF	TRBV28	TRBJ2-3	few	TRBD1
TGTGCCAGCAGCCCAGGGGTAGCTAATGAAAAACTGTTTTTT	CASSPGVANEKLFF	TRBV6-5	TRBJ1-4	-	-
TGTGCCAGTACCCGGCAGGGGGGCGGCTACACCTTC	CASTRQGGGYTF	TRBV2	TRBJ1-2	-	TRBD1
TGTGCCAGCAGTTCGACCGGGACTAGCGGGCCTACGAACACCGGGGAGCTGTTTTTT	CASSSTGTSGPTNTGELFF	TRBV28	TRBJ2-2	-	TRBD2
TGCGCCAGCGGCCGAGGGAACATGAACACTGAAGCTTTCTTT	CASGRGNMNTEAFF	TRBV5-1	TRBJ1-1	-	-
TGTGCCAGCAGTTACGACAGGGCCTACGAGCAGTACTTC	CASSYDRAYEQYF	TRBV6-6	TRBJ2-7	-	TRBD1
TGTGCCAGCACAGGTGGCAGCAATCAGCCCCAGCATTTT	CASTGGSNQPQHF	TRBV2	TRBJ1-5	-	-
-	CSSSGQGQAFF	TRBV20-1	TRBJ1-1	-	-
TGTGCCAGCAGTGACAGACAGGGCGTCCACGAGCAGTACTTC	CASSDRQGVHEQYF	TRBV28	TRBJ2-7	-	TRBD1
TGTGCCAGCAGTGATGGACTAGCGGGAGAGGTCTACGAGCAGTACTTC	CASSDGLAGEVYEQYF	TRBV2	TRBJ2-7	-	TRBD2
TGTGCCAGCAGCCCCGGACTAGCGGGAGTGCGGTACTTC	CASSPGLAGVRYF	TRBV9	TRBJ2-5	-	TRBD2
TGTGCCAGCAGCTTAGCACAGGGGTGGCAGTACTTC	CASSLAQGWQYF	TRBV11-1	TRBJ2-7	-	TRBD1
TGTGCCAGCAGTCCAAAAGACAGTAGCCCGGTCTTC	CASSPKDSSPVF	TRBV28	TRBJ2-1	-	-
TGTGCCAGCAGCTTAGGGACAGGGATTGTCTCCTACACCTTC	CASSLGTGIVSYTF	TRBV7-9	TRBJ1-2	-	TRBD1
TGTGCCAGTAGCCCGGACAGGGGAATTAATGAAAAACTGTTTTTT	CASSPDRGINEKLFF	TRBV19	TRBJ1-4	-	TRBD1
TGTGCCAGCAGCCAAGAAGGGCTAGCGGGAGGGCTCGCCTACGAGCAGTACTTC	CASSQEGLAGGLAYEQYF	TRBV4-2	TRBJ2-7	-	TRBD2
TGTGCCAGCAGCGAAGGGACAGTGGGAGATACGCAGTATTTT	CASSEGTVGDTQYF	TRBV2	TRBJ2-3	-	TRBD1
TGTGCCAGCAGCCTGGGCTACTCTGGGGCCAACGTCCTGACTTTC	CASSLGYSGANVLTF	TRBV5-6	TRBJ2-6	-	-
TGTGCCAGCAGTTATACTGGGGGACAGGGGGCGGCTGGCTACACCTTC	CASSYTGGQGAAGYTF	TRBV6-5	TRBJ1-2	-	TRBD1
TGTGCCAGCAGTGAAGAAGGAGGGCAACCCGAGCAGTTCTTC	CASSEEGGQPEQFF	TRBV2	TRBJ2-1	once	-
TGTGCCAGCAGTGAGCAACTAGCGGGGGCCGGGGAGCTGTTTTTT	CASSEQLAGAGELFF	TRBV6-1	TRBJ2-2	-	TRBD2
TGTGCCAGTAGTATAGAAGACAGGGTGAACACTGAAGCTTTCTTT	CASSIEDRVNTEAFF	TRBV19	TRBJ1-1	few	TRBD1
TGTGCCAGCAGCTTGGGTCAGGGGGCCCACGAGCAGTACTTC	CASSLGQGAHEQYF	TRBV5-6	TRBJ2-7	-	TRBD1
TGCGCCAGCAGCCAATCTAGCGCGGCCTACAATGAGCAGTTCTTC	CASSQSSAAYNEQFF	TRBV4-1	TRBJ2-1	-	-
TGTGCCAGCGGTCGGGACTCAGGCAATGAGCAGTTCTTC	CASGRDSGNEQFF	TRBV6-1	TRBJ2-1	-	-
TGCGCCAGCAGCCGGGGGACAGGGTTGGGAAACACCATATATTTT	CASSRGTGLGNTIYF	TRBV4-3	TRBJ1-3	-	TRBD1
TGTGCCAGCAGCTACCTAGCGGGAGGGGCCTACGAGCAGTACTTC	CASSYLAGGAYEQYF	TRBV7-2	TRBJ2-7	-	TRBD2